A single sample is the source of the 8 T cell receptor beta chains below, sequenced in a study of T cell responses to AZD1222 COVID-19 vaccine. Profiled with immunoSEQ multiplex PCR; TCRdb holds only in-frame clones, not every one. The sample yields about 130,000 clones, 70% to 90% seen once. This sample comprised peripheral blood, obtained on day 0 of AZD1222 vaccination. The receptors shown here come from an adult in good health.

The V call is TRBV19, the J call TRBJ2-5; 7 bases map to TRBD2. The CDR3 is 15 residues long. The J segment lost 5 bases and the V segment lost 4 bases, leaving 10 bases of the junction unmatched. CDR1 and CDR2 (germline): LNHDA, SQIVND (reference sequence). CDR3 sequence (DNA): TGTGCCAGTAGTAGGGCAGGGCGGGAGTGGGAGACCCAGTACTTC. Translating gives CASSRAGREWETQYF.

The genes are TRBV5-1 and TRBJ1-4, with 7 nucleotides matching TRBD1. The CDR3 contains 16 residues. The V and J ends lost 2 bases and 8 bases, in that order; junction bases with no gene match: 12. Germline CDR1 and CDR2: SGHRS and YFSETQ. DNA for the CDR3: TGCGCCAGCAGCTTTGGAGGGGGCGGAGGAGGGGAAAAACTGTTTTTT. Encoded protein: CASSFGGGGGGEKLFF.

This rearrangement joins TRBV7-9 to TRBJ1-3, with D hard to call. This CDR3 region has 15 residues. Trimming pared 5 bases from V and 7 bases from J, leaving 18 bases between. Germline CDR1 SEHNR, CDR2 FQNEAQ (reference sequence). The chain's CDR3 is CASSPPPRLGNTIYF. DNA for the CDR3: TGTGCCAGCAGCCCACCCCCCCGGCTAGGGAACACCATATATTTT.

This sequence joins TRBV3-1 (or the pseudogene TRBV3-2) and TRBJ1-4; D not resolved. The CDR3 extends over 16 amino acids. Between the trimmed V and J ends, which lost 0 bases and 7 bases, there was a span of 15 bases. CDR1 and CDR2 from the germline V gene are LGHDT and YNNKEL (reference sequence). DNA for the CDR3: TGTGCCAGCAGCCAAGAAGAGCGGGTGCTGGGTGAAAAACTGTTTTTT. Protein: CASSQEERVLGEKLFF.

This clone was counted a single time. The chain employs TRBV5-8 and TRBJ2-2, with D tentatively TRBD1 or TRBD2 (7 bases each). Germline CDR1 is SGHTS and CDR2 is YDEGEE. The CDR3 extends over 16 amino acids. Between the trimmed V and J ends, which lost 1 base and 2 bases, there was a span of 12 bases. The CDR3 coding sequence is TGTGCCAGCAGCTTGTGGGGAGGGGGCAACACCGGGGAGCTGTTTTTT. Residues: CASSLWGGGNTGELFF.

A single count supports this clone. This chain connects TRBV4-3 to TRBJ2-3, with D perhaps matching TRBD1 (6 bases). CDR1 and CDR2 from the germline V gene are LGHNA and YSLEER. Trimming left V 0 bases short and J 9 bases short, with 7 bases between. The CDR3 covers 12 residues. CDR3 DNA: TGCGCCAGCAGCCAAGACAGGGGAACGCAGTATTTT. Translating gives CASSQDRGTQYF.

The V and J genes are TRBV21-1 and TRBJ2-1. TRBV21-1 is a listed pseudogene. The length of the CDR3 is 15 residues. CDR3 sequence reads: CASSPLRPSYNEQFF. CDR3 DNA: TGTGCCAGCAGCCCTCTACGACCCTCCTACAATGAGCAGTTCTTC.

With regard to this clone: Compared with germline, one end of the junction differs, possibly owing to a read error. The chain combines TRBV5-6 with TRBJ2-7, with TRBD1 as a possible D gene (6 bases). CDR3 length: 13 amino acids. CDR1 is SGHDT, CDR2 YYEEEE, per germline. CDR3 loop: CASSLALESWGLF. CDR3 in DNA: TGTGCCAGCAGCTTAGCCCTCGAGTCGTGGGGGCTGTTC.